The 24 T cell receptor beta chains below come from one sample, sequenced in a study of blood T cell repertoires in COVID-19. Repertoires were generated with immunoSEQ multiplex PCR, while TCRdb's copy carries only in-frame clones and drops some. The sample has 240,000 or so clones, around 87% seen once. The source material was PBMCs or T cells enriched from blood (not recorded which). Source of these receptors: a woman aged 40-49 years with acute COVID-19.

The chain carries TRBV28 and TRBJ1-1; TRBD1 matches at 9 bases. The CDR3 sequence is 15 residues long. Per germline, CDR1 MDHEN and CDR2 SYDVKM. Unmatched junction bases numbered 9, after V lost 5 bases and J lost 5 bases. The CDR3 DNA sequence: TGTGCCAGCAGTGTGATACAGGGGGCGCGAACTGAAGCTTTCTTT. This sequence encodes CASSVIQGARTEAFF. Together with reference TRBV28 and TRBJ1-1, the CDR3 gives the full variable domain: DVKVTQSSRYLVKRTGEKVFLECVQDMDHENMFWYRQDPGLGLRLIYFSYDVKMKEKGDIPEGYSVSREKKERFSLILESASTNQTSMYLCASSVIQGARTEAFFGQGTRLTVV.

The rearrangement links TRBV10-3 to TRBJ2-5; 11 bases line up with TRBD2. Losses at the gene ends were 3 bases for V and 4 bases for J; bases not matched to a gene: 7. There are 16 residues in the CDR3. Germline CDR1 is ENHRY and CDR2 is SYGVKD. The CDR3 here is CAISDSTSGKVETQYF. The DNA for the CDR3 is TGTGCCATCAGTGACTCGACTAGCGGGAAGGTAGAGACCCAGTACTTC.

V gene TRBV7-9 combines with J gene TRBJ2-7; 8 nucleotides line up with TRBD1. From germline, CDR1 is SEHNR and CDR2 FQNEAQ (reference sequence). The CDR3 has 14 residues. J was trimmed by 3 bases and V by 5 bases; bases with no gene match: 6. The CDR3 coding sequence is TGTGCCAGCAGCCCTCGGGACAGGATCTACGAGCAGTACTTC. It encodes CASSPRDRIYEQYF.

The chain is built from TRBV11-3 and TRBJ1-1; D not resolved. CDR1 is SGHNT, CDR2 YENEEA, per germline. This CDR3 spans 12 amino acids. V lost 1 base, J lost 8 bases, and 8 bases lay in between. CDR3 bases: TGTGCCAGCAGCTTAGCCCGCAGAGAAGCTTTCTTT. Its protein product is CASSLARREAFF.

The rearrangement joins TRBV5-1 to TRBJ2-2; 8 bases fit TRBD1. Germline-derived CDR1 and CDR2 are SGHRS and YFSETQ. Trimming at V came to 4 bases and at J to 0 bases, leaving 2 bases not matched to a gene. This CDR3 is 15 amino acids long. The CDR3 DNA is TGCGCCAGCAGCCAACAGGGGGCGAACACCGGGGAGCTGTTTTTT. Its translation is CASSQQGANTGELFF.

The chain couples TRBV6-5 to TRBJ2-1; 9 bases map to TRBD2. The CDR3 runs 16 residues. Germline-derived CDR1 and CDR2 are MNHEY and SVGAGI. The V and J ends lost 2 bases and 7 bases, in that order; junction bases with no gene match: 9. CDR3 protein: CASSYRAGGPRNEQFF. CDR3 nucleotides: TGTGCCAGCAGTTACAGGGCGGGAGGGCCCAGGAATGAGCAGTTCTTC.

This sequence joins TRBV2 and TRBJ1-2, with 10 bases aligning to TRBD1. J gave up 0 bases and V 6 bases, and 10 bases lay outside the gene matches. The CDR3 sequence is 17 residues long. Looked up from germline, CDR1 is SNHLY and CDR2 is FYNNEI. This CDR3 reads CASRVETGGSPNYGYTF. The CDR3 DNA reads as TGTGCCAGCAGGGTAGAGACAGGGGGCTCGCCTAACTATGGCTACACCTTC.

The rearrangement uses TRBV7-8 and TRBJ2-7; D is unresolved. CDR3 length: 13 residues. Trimming stripped 1 base from V and 2 bases from J, with 6 bases between. CDR1 is SGHVS and CDR2 is FQNEAQ in the germline V gene. This chain's CDR3 is CASSLGETYEQYF. In DNA, the CDR3 is TGTGCCAGCAGCTTAGGAGAAACCTACGAGCAGTACTTC.

The chain carries TRBV19 and TRBJ2-7; no firm D call. V was cut by 5 bases and J by 2 bases, with 10 bases left in between. Per the germline V gene, CDR1 is LNHDA and CDR2 is SQIVND (reference sequence). The CDR3 extends over 13 amino acids. CDR3 DNA sequence: TGTGCCAGTAGTCCAGGCCGTCCCTACGAGCAGTACTTC. Translating gives CASSPGRPYEQYF.

The rearrangement uses TRBV19 and TRBJ1-4; a possible D gene is TRBD1 (6 bases). The germline V gene encodes CDR1 LNHDA and CDR2 SQIVND (reference sequence). CDR3 size: 14 residues. The V and J ends lost 6 bases and 0 bases respectively, with 8 bases between them. The CDR3 spells CASRTGTTNEKLFF. The CDR3 DNA reads as TGTGCCAGTAGAACAGGGACAACTAATGAAAAACTGTTTTTT. The variable domain in full, completed from reference TRBV19 and TRBJ1-4, reads DGGITQSPKYLFRKEGQNVTLSCEQNLNHDAMYWYRQDPGQGLRLIYYSQIVNDFQKGDIAEGYSVSREKKESFPLTVTSAQKNPTAFYLCASRTGTTNEKLFFGSGTQLSVL.

This clone turned up a few times. The rearrangement joins TRBV7-8 to TRBJ2-1, with TRBD2 matching over 11 bases. The CDR3 length is 16 residues. The germline CDR1 and CDR2 sequences are SGHVS and FQNEAQ. Trimming took 5 bases from V and 8 from J; bases not matched to a gene: 11. The CDR3 DNA sequence: TGTGCCAGCAGCCCCTTAGCGGGAGGGCCGGGGTATGAGCAGTTCTTC. It translates to CASSPLAGGPGYEQFF.

The V call is TRBV7-3, the J call TRBJ2-1; 8 bases fit TRBD2. The CDR3 is made up of 13 amino acids. Looked up from germline, CDR1 is SGHTA and CDR2 is FQGTGA. The junction had 7 bases not matched to a gene; V was cut back by 5 bases and J by 10 bases. In DNA form, the CDR3 reads TGTGCCAGCAGCCCGACCCCTAGCGGGGAGCAGTTCTTC. The encoded protein is CASSPTPSGEQFF.

This clone was seen a handful of times. The V and J genes are TRBV3-1 (or the pseudogene TRBV3-2) and TRBJ2-1; 9 bases are a match to TRBD2. The V segment lost 3 bases and the J segment 7 bases; nucleotides outside the gene matches: 7. CDR3 length equals 15 residues. Germline-derived CDR1 and CDR2 are LGHDT and YNNKEL (reference sequence). The CDR3 bases are TGTGCCAGCAGCCAGTTGCGGACTAGCGATAATGAGCAGTTCTTC. It is translated as CASSQLRTSDNEQFF.

The chain employs TRBV19 and TRBJ2-5, with 8 bases identical to TRBD2. The germline V gene encodes CDR1 LNHDA and CDR2 SQIVND (reference sequence). With 6 bases clipped from V and 0 bases from J, the junction kept 6 bases outside the gene matches. The CDR3 is made up of 15 amino acids. CDR3 loop: CASSQGREDQETQYF. For the CDR3, the DNA is TGTGCCAGTAGCCAAGGGCGGGAGGACCAAGAGACCCAGTACTTC. The whole variable domain, filled in from reference TRBV19 and TRBJ2-5, reads DGGITQSPKYLFRKEGQNVTLSCEQNLNHDAMYWYRQDPGQGLRLIYYSQIVNDFQKGDIAEGYSVSREKKESFPLTVTSAQKNPTAFYLCASSQGREDQETQYFGPGTRLLVL.

The CDR3 reads CASSQVAGVNTGELFF. The CDR3 DNA follows: TGTGCCAGCAGTCAAGTAGCGGGGGTGAACACCGGGGAGCTGTTTTTT. V is TRBV6-4 and J is TRBJ2-2, with TRBD2 identical over 9 bases. The CDR3 extends over 16 amino acids. Germline V CDR1 and CDR2: MRHNA, SNTAGT. The V and J ends lost 5 bases and 1 base, in that order; junction bases with no gene match: 5.

The rearrangement links TRBV19 to TRBJ2-1; 11 nucleotides agree with TRBD2. J was trimmed by 1 base and V by 5 bases; bases with no gene match: 1. Germline V gives CDR1 LNHDA, CDR2 SQIVND (reference sequence). The CDR3 covers 15 residues. In DNA, the CDR3 is TGTGCCAGTAGTTTAGCGGGAGGGTCCTACAATGAGCAGTTCTTC. It translates to CASSLAGGSYNEQFF.

The rearrangement joins TRBV5-3 to TRBJ1-2; 9 bases match TRBD1. TRBV5-3 is sorted into the ORF group, with uncertain function. This CDR3 is built from 12 residues. V lost 8 bases to trimming and J lost 2 bases; unmatched junction nucleotides: 1. The CDR3 DNA follows: TGTGCCAGTGGACAGGGGAACTATGGCTACACCTTC. Amino acid sequence: CASGQGNYGYTF.

This chain uses TRBV7-3 with TRBJ2-5; D is perhaps TRBD2 (5 bases). This CDR3 contains 13 residues. Trimming pared 6 bases from V and 5 bases from J, leaving 13 bases between. Germline V CDR1 and CDR2: SGHTA, FQGTGA. The CDR3 protein is CASSGLMGETQYF. Written as DNA, the CDR3 is TGTGCCAGCAGTGGACTCATGGGGGAGACCCAGTACTTC.

The V gene is TRBV7-6, the J gene TRBJ2-2; 10 bases agree with TRBD2. From germline, CDR1 is SGHVS and CDR2 FNYEAQ. The junction had 4 bases not matched to a gene; V was cut back by 6 bases and J by 3 bases. The CDR3 sequence is 15 residues long. In DNA, the CDR3 is TGTGCCAGCAGGAAAGCGGGAGGGGACACCGGGGAGCTGTTTTTT. Translation: CASRKAGGDTGELFF. Full variable domain (rest looked up from reference TRBV7-6 and TRBJ2-2): GAGVSQSPRYKVTKRGQDVALRCDPISGHVSLYWYRQALGQGPEFLTYFNYEAQQDKSGLPNDRFSAERPEGSISTLTIQRTEQRDSAMYRCASRKAGGDTGELFFGEGSRLTVL.

The chain links TRBV14 to TRBJ2-7; 8 bases are shared with TRBD2. CDR3 size: 16 residues. Germline assignment: CDR1 SGHDN and CDR2 FVKESK. Germline trimming cut 4 bases from V and 5 bases from J; bases unmatched to any gene: 13. CDR3: CASSLGAREGLDEQYF. The CDR3 DNA reads TGTGCCAGCAGCCTCGGTGCCCGGGAGGGCCTCGACGAGCAGTACTTC.

The chain links TRBV27 to TRBJ2-1; 7 positions agree with TRBD2. The junction had 8 bases not matched to a gene; V was cut back by 5 bases and J by 1 base. The length of the CDR3 is 16 residues. CDR1 MNHEY and CDR2 SMNVEV come from the germline V gene (reference sequence). CDR3 loop: CASSGLGRVSYNEQFF. For the CDR3, the DNA is TGTGCCAGCAGTGGTCTGGGGAGGGTATCCTACAATGAGCAGTTCTTC.

V and J are TRBV2 and TRBJ2-3; perhaps TRBD2 as D (6 bases). CDR1 is SNHLY, CDR2 FYNNEI, per germline. This CDR3 has 11 amino acids. Trimming pared 8 bases from V and 6 bases from J, leaving 9 bases between. CDR3 region: CASRLADTQYF. In nucleotides, the CDR3 is TGTGCCAGCCGGCTAGCGGATACGCAGTATTTT.

This clone has just one count. This sequence joins TRBV4-1 and TRBJ1-3; D uncertain. With 1 base removed from V and 9 bases from J, the gap between germline ends came to 10 bases. Per germline, CDR1 MGHRA and CDR2 YSYEKL. CDR3 length: 13 amino acids. This CDR3 is CASSQGRSVTIYF. DNA of the CDR3: TGCGCCAGCAGCCAAGGGAGGTCGGTCACCATATATTTT.

J is TRBJ2-3 and V is TRBV5-1; weak D call: TRBD1 (6 bases). The ends were cut back, 0 bases at V and 1 base at J, with 9 bases in the middle. The germline CDR1 and CDR2 sequences are SGHRS and YFSETQ. CDR3 size: 15 residues. DNA of the CDR3: TGCGCCAGCAGCTTGGAGGGGACACGCACAGATACGCAGTATTTT. The encoded protein is CASSLEGTRTDTQYF.